What follows are 26 T cell receptor beta chains derived from one specimen sequenced in a study of early stage breast cancer tumors. Sequenced by immunoSEQ multiplex PCR; TCRdb stores in-frame clones only, minus some. This sample has over 13,000 clones; around three quarters occur once, and the top ten carry 7.6%. The sample was normal breast tissue next to the tumor. Every receptor here comes from a person between 45 and 65 years old with breast cancer.

V usage is TRBV19 and J usage is TRBJ1-1; D call uncertain. This CDR3 comprises 11 residues. V gave up 6 bases and J gave up 7 bases, with 9 bases separating them. Germline V CDR1 and CDR2: LNHDA, SQIVND (reference sequence). CDR3 sequence (DNA): TGTGCCAGTAGGCTAAAGTATGAAGCTTTCTTT. Translation gives CASRLKYEAFF. Combining the CDR3 with reference TRBV19 and TRBJ1-1 gives the whole variable domain DGGITQSPKYLFRKEGQNVTLSCEQNLNHDAMYWYRQDPGQGLRLIYYSQIVNDFQKGDIAEGYSVSREKKESFPLTVTSAQKNPTAFYLCASRLKYEAFFGQGTRLTVV.

The chain combines TRBV10-1 with TRBJ2-5; no clear D gene. There are 13 residues in the CDR3. V dropped 6 bases and J dropped 1 base, with 9 bases sitting between them. Germline-derived CDR1 and CDR2 are WNHNN and SYGVQD (reference sequence). The CDR3 region has the DNA TGCGCCAGCAGCGCTACCATCCAAGAGACCCAGTACTTC. This sequence encodes CASSATIQETQYF.

V and J are TRBV19 and TRBJ2-6; D is possibly TRBD2 (6 bases). CDR3 length: 15 amino acids. The V gene's germline CDR1 is LNHDA and CDR2 SQIVND (reference sequence). Trimming pared 3 bases from V and 2 bases from J, leaving 8 bases between. CDR3 sequence (DNA): TGTGCCAGTAGTATGTGGAGGGCTGGGGCCAACGTCCTGACTTTC. Residues: CASSMWRAGANVLTF.

This chain uses TRBV4-1 with TRBJ2-3; TRBD2 matches at 9 bases. Germline CDR1 MGHRA, CDR2 YSYEKL. This CDR3 spans 18 amino acids. The trim removed 0 bases at V and 3 bases at J, leaving 10 bases unmatched. The CDR3: CASSQDQALAGATDTQYF. Here the CDR3 DNA reads TGCGCCAGCAGCCAAGATCAAGCCTTAGCGGGGGCGACAGATACGCAGTATTTT.

The chain uses TRBV7-2 and TRBJ2-5; D remains unclear. Per the germline V gene, CDR1 is SGHTA and CDR2 is FQGNSA. With 0 bases removed from V and 1 base from J, the gap between germline ends came to 6 bases. This CDR3 spans 14 amino acids. The CDR3 DNA reads as TGTGCCAGCAGCTTAGCGTTACCCCAAGAGACCCAGTACTTC. Its protein product is CASSLALPQETQYF.

The V gene is TRBV6-6, the J gene TRBJ2-7; 8 bases are a match to TRBD1. V shed 1 base, J shed 7 bases, and the junction held 3 bases outside the gene matches. The CDR3 runs to 13 residues. Germline V lookup: CDR1 MNHNY, CDR2 SVGAGI (reference sequence). The CDR3 DNA is TGTGCCAGCAGTTACTGGCAGGGGGCAGAGCAGTACTTC. Translation: CASSYWQGAEQYF.

V and J are TRBV11-2 and TRBJ2-7; possibly TRBD2 for D (7 bases). The CDR3 is 14 amino acids. V lost 0 bases to trimming and J lost 5 bases, with 11 bases between them. The germline V gene has CDR1 SGHAT and CDR2 FQNNGV. CDR3 in amino acids: CASSLEGGADEQYF. In nucleotides, the CDR3 is TGTGCCAGCAGCTTAGAGGGGGGGGCGGACGAGCAGTACTTC.

The chain couples TRBV25-1 to TRBJ2-6; 9 bases line up with TRBD1. V lost 2 bases and J lost 0; bases outside the gene matches: 5. CDR1 is MGHDK, CDR2 SYGVNS, per germline. The CDR3 loop spans 18 amino acids. CDR3 bases: TGTGCCAGCAGTGAAAACAGGGGGCAAAGCTCTGGGGCCAACGTCCTGACTTTC. This encodes CASSENRGQSSGANVLTF. Full variable domain (outside the CDR3, taken from reference TRBV25-1 and TRBJ2-6): EADIYQTPRYLVIGTGKKITLECSQTMGHDKMYWYQQDPGMELHLIHYSYGVNSTEKGDLSSESTVSRIRTEHFPLTLESARPSHTSQYLCASSENRGQSSGANVLTFGAGSRLTVL.

This sequence joins TRBV10-3 and TRBJ2-3; TRBD2 might be the D (8 bases). Per the germline V gene, CDR1 is ENHRY and CDR2 is SYGVKD. This CDR3 spans 17 amino acids. Trimming removed 3 bases at V and 2 bases at J, with 18 bases between. CDR3 DNA sequence: TGTGCCATCAGTGAAGGGGGCGGGGGGCCTCTCACAGATACGCAGTATTTT. Translated: CAISEGGGGPLTDTQYF.

V usage is TRBV14 and J usage is TRBJ2-3, with D perhaps matching TRBD2 (5 bases). Germline CDR1 reads SGHDN; CDR2 reads FVKESK. V was pared by 1 base and J by 2 bases, with 7 bases between. The CDR3 length is 14 residues. The DNA of the CDR3 is TGTGCCAGCAGCCAAGGCGGGTACACAGATACGCAGTATTTT. This sequence encodes CASSQGGYTDTQYF.

The gene calls are TRBV5-6 and TRBJ2-3; no clear D gene. Trimming stripped 0 bases from V and 2 bases from J, with 7 bases between. The length of the CDR3 is 14 residues. Germline values: CDR1 SGHDT, CDR2 YYEEEE. CDR3: CASSLEWNTDTQYF. As DNA, the CDR3 is TGTGCCAGCAGCTTGGAATGGAACACAGATACGCAGTATTTT.

This clone has a single count. The CDR3 reads CAWRWRTGDEKLFF. DNA for the CDR3: TGTGCCTGGAGGTGGAGGACAGGGGATGAAAAACTGTTTTTT. The chain uses TRBV30 and TRBJ1-4, with 9 nucleotides matching TRBD1. After removal of 3 bases from V and 6 bases from J, the junction contained 5 bases not matched to a gene. The CDR3 consists of 14 residues. Germline CDR1 and CDR2: GTSNPN and SVGIG (reference sequence).

The chain employs TRBV28 and TRBJ2-7; D unresolved. Per the germline V gene, CDR1 is MDHEN and CDR2 is SYDVKM. The length of the CDR3 is 16 residues. The V end lost 5 bases, the J end lost 2 bases, and 19 bases lay between the germline ends. In nucleotides, the CDR3 is TGTGCCAGCAGTCCCCCGGGCAGAAAAAAAACCTACGAGCAGTACTTC. Translating gives CASSPPGRKKTYEQYF.

This clone was found once. J is TRBJ2-7 and V is TRBV28, with 9 bases fitting TRBD1. Losses at the gene ends were 5 bases for V and 3 bases for J; bases not matched to a gene: 5. This CDR3 has 14 amino acids. CDR1 and CDR2 from the germline V gene are MDHEN and SYDVKM. Here the CDR3 DNA reads TGTGCCAGCAGTCCAGGGACAGGGAGCTACGAGCAGTACTTC. It yields the protein CASSPGTGSYEQYF.

The chain combines TRBV4-3 with TRBJ1-2; D not resolved. Germline CDR1 LGHNA, CDR2 YSLEER. The CDR3 totals 14 residues. Deletions cut 1 base from V and 1 base from J, with 7 bases between. CDR3 region: CASSQVRSNYGYTF. The CDR3 DNA sequence: TGCGCCAGCAGCCAAGTACGTAGTAACTATGGCTACACCTTC.

This chain uses TRBV18 with TRBJ1-4, with a tentative D call TRBD1 (6 bases). Germline V gene sequence: CDR1 KGHSH, CDR2 LQKENI. V was pared by 3 bases and J by 5 bases, with 13 bases between. The CDR3 covers 15 residues. CDR3 loop: CASSPSDSRNEKLFF. CDR3 sequence (DNA): TGTGCCAGCTCACCCTCGGACAGCCGAAATGAAAAACTGTTTTTT.

J is TRBJ2-7 and V is TRBV10-2; tentatively, D is TRBD1 (5 bases). This CDR3 is 14 amino acids long. Per germline, CDR1 WSHSY and CDR2 SAAADI. With 3 bases removed from V and 4 bases from J, the gap between germline ends came to 13 bases. CDR3: CASSDRVPLYEQYF. The CDR3 region has the DNA TGCGCCAGCAGTGACAGGGTACCCCTTTACGAGCAGTACTTC.

The V gene is TRBV18, the J gene TRBJ1-2, with a possible D match to TRBD1 (5 bases). V gave up 0 bases and J gave up 2 bases, with 10 bases separating them. In germline, CDR1 is KGHSH, CDR2 LQKENI. This CDR3 has 15 residues. The CDR3 DNA sequence: TGTGCCAGCTCACCACCGATGGGGGGGAACTATGGCTACACCTTC. Translated, it gives CASSPPMGGNYGYTF.

This chain uses TRBV11-2 with TRBJ1-2, with a weak D call TRBD1 (6 bases). V was trimmed by 1 base and J by 8 bases, leaving 14 bases between them. Looked up from germline, CDR1 is SGHAT and CDR2 is FQNNGV. The CDR3 sequence is 14 residues long. CDR3 nucleotides: TGTGCCAGCAGCTTAGGTGGGGGCCTGGGGGGCTACACCTTC. It encodes CASSLGGGLGGYTF.

The rearrangement uses TRBV7-8 and TRBJ2-3; D is unclear. CDR1 is SGHVS, CDR2 FQNEAQ, per germline. This CDR3 has 12 residues. V gave up 5 bases and J gave up 5 bases, with 8 bases separating them. The CDR3 nucleotides are TGTGCCAGCAGCACCAGCCTAGATACGCAGTATTTT. It is translated as CASSTSLDTQYF. Supplemented by reference TRBV7-8 and TRBJ2-3, the full variable domain reads GAGVSQSPRYKVAKRGQDVALRCDPISGHVSLFWYQQALGQGPEFLTYFQNEAQLDKSGLPSDRFFAERPEGSVSTLKIQRTQQEDSAVYLCASSTSLDTQYFGPGTRLTVL.

The chain couples TRBV29-1 to TRBJ1-2; D possibly corresponds to TRBD1 (5 bases). Deletions cut 4 bases from V and 5 bases from J, with 8 bases between. The CDR3 has 11 amino acids. Germline V gene lookup returns CDR1 SQVTM and CDR2 ANQGSEA. The CDR3 protein is CSVGGEYGYTF. The CDR3 DNA follows: TGCAGCGTTGGGGGCGAGTATGGCTACACCTTC.

This chain uses TRBV29-1 with TRBJ2-5; D not resolved. V lost 4 bases, J lost 3 bases, and 6 bases lay in between. The CDR3 consists of 11 residues. Germline V gene data show CDR1 as SQVTM and CDR2 as ANQGSEA. DNA for the CDR3: TGCAGCGTTGTACCGAAAGAGACCCAGTACTTC. Protein product: CSVVPKETQYF. The full variable domain, in which reference TRBV29-1 and TRBJ2-5 provide the parts outside the CDR3, is SAVISQKPSRDICQRGTSLTIQCQVDSQVTMMFWYRQQPGQSLTLIATANQGSEATYESGFVIDKFPISRPNLTFSTLTVSNMSPEDSSIYLCSVVPKETQYFGPGTRLLVL.

The gene calls are TRBV2 and TRBJ2-1, with no clear D. Trimming removed 2 bases from V and 0 bases from J, with 5 bases in between. The CDR3 sequence is 14 residues long. Per germline, CDR1 SNHLY and CDR2 FYNNEI. CDR3 sequence reads: CASSERRSYNEQFF. In DNA form, the CDR3 reads TGTGCCAGCAGTGAAAGGCGCTCCTACAATGAGCAGTTCTTC. Supplemented by reference TRBV2 and TRBJ2-1, the full variable domain reads EPEVTQTPSHQVTQMGQEVILRCVPISNHLYFYWYRQILGQKVEFLVSFYNNEISEKSEIFDDQFSVERPDGSNFTLKIRSTKLEDSAMYFCASSERRSYNEQFFGPGTRLTVL.

The chain links TRBV16 to TRBJ2-1; D call uncertain. CDR3 length: 14 amino acids. Germline CDR1 KGHSY, CDR2 FQNENV. V was pared by 4 bases and J by 7 bases, with 14 bases between. The CDR3 region is CASSRPGRTNEQFF. The CDR3 DNA follows: TGTGCCAGCAGCCGCCCGGGCCGCACTAATGAGCAGTTCTTC. Together with reference TRBV16 and TRBJ2-1, the CDR3 gives the full variable domain: GEEVAQTPKHLVRGEGQKAKLYCAPIKGHSYVFWYQQVLKNEFKFLISFQNENVFDETGMPKERFSAKCLPNSPCSLEIQATKLEDSAVYFCASSRPGRTNEQFFGPGTRLTVL.

J is TRBJ1-2 and V is TRBV6-6; D ambiguous. Looked up from germline, CDR1 is MNHNY and CDR2 is SVGAGI (reference sequence). The CDR3 is 16 residues long. The V and J ends lost 0 bases and 7 bases respectively, with 18 bases between them. The CDR3 is CASSYSRSGVFLGYTF. Written as DNA, the CDR3 is TGTGCCAGCAGTTACTCGCGTTCCGGGGTATTCCTTGGCTACACCTTC.

This chain joins TRBV1 and TRBJ2-3. TRBV1 is tagged as a pseudogene. This CDR3 comprises 16 residues. Written as DNA, the CDR3 is TGCACCAGCAGCCAAGTAGGTGGTTTTCCCACAGATACGCAGTATTTT. Its translation is CTSSQVGGFPTDTQYF.